Each of the 21 T cell receptor beta chains below was sequenced from the same sample in a study of CD8+CD57+ T cells in acquired aplastic anemia. The patients chosen for sequencing had shown expansion of CD8+CD57+ cells (detected by flow cytometry). Profiling that covered TCR beta VDJ and CDR3 relied on genomic DNA as its template. TCRdb recomputed calls from the reads with MiXCR, one row per CDR3 protein. The table has about 160,000 distinct CDR3 sequences, 71% seen once. The sequenced material came from sorted CD4+, CD8+, or CD8+CD57+ T cells (not recorded which) from PBMCs. The receptors originated from a human donor with aplastic anemia.

The V call is TRBV11-2, the J call TRBJ2-5, with D uncertain. The ends were cut back, 0 bases at V and 5 bases at J, with 7 bases in the middle. The CDR3 is 13 amino acids. Germline assignment: CDR1 SGHAT and CDR2 FQNNGV. The CDR3 bases are TGTGCCAGCAGCTTAGACAGGTTGGAGACCCAGTACTTC. It encodes CASSLDRLETQYF.

This clonotype was counted ten times or more. J is TRBJ2-7 and V is TRBV2, with 8 bases matching TRBD2. Germline values: CDR1 SNHLY, CDR2 FYNNEI. V lost 6 bases and J lost 2; bases outside the gene matches: 6. The CDR3 contains 14 residues. The chain's CDR3 is CASRGEAGAYEQYF. The CDR3 DNA follows: TGTGCCAGCAGGGGCGAAGCGGGAGCCTACGAGCAGTACTTC. Full variable domain (remainder filled in from reference TRBV2 and TRBJ2-7): EPEVTQTPSHQVTQMGQEVILRCVPISNHLYFYWYRQILGQKVEFLVSFYNNEISEKSEIFDDQFSVERPDGSNFTLKIRSTKLEDSAMYFCASRGEAGAYEQYFGPGTRLTVT.

With respect to this clonotype: Germline is not matched at one junction end, which may reflect a read error. J is TRBJ1-1 and V is TRBV12-3 or TRBV12-4; D ambiguous. This CDR3 spans 14 amino acids. CDR3 amino acids: CAGSIRATNTEAFF. CDR3 DNA sequence: TGTGCCGGCAGTATCCGGGCTACGAACACTGAAGCTTTCTTT.

The chain has TRBV15 and TRBJ2-7; a weak D match, TRBD2 (6 bases). Germline CDR1 is LNHNV and CDR2 is YYDKDF (reference sequence). With 5 bases removed from V and 0 bases from J, the gap between germline ends came to 23 bases. This CDR3 spans 18 amino acids. The CDR3 protein is CATSGDGGAPPCSYEQYV. CDR3 in DNA: TGTGCCACCAGCGGCGACGGGGGTGCACCTCCGTGCTCCTACGAGCAGTACGTC.

CDR3: CASSETGAETQYF. The CDR3 nucleotides read TGTGCCAGCAGTGAAACGGGCGCGGAGACCCAGTACTTC. This chain uses TRBV6-1 with TRBJ2-5; D is unresolved. V gave up 2 bases and J gave up 5 bases, with 9 bases separating them. Looked up from germline, CDR1 is MNHNS and CDR2 is SASEGT. The CDR3 is 13 residues long.

The gene calls are TRBV7-6 and TRBJ2-1; 11 bases agree with TRBD2. Germline-derived CDR1 and CDR2 are SGHVS and FNYEAQ. The trim removed 5 bases at V and 4 bases at J, leaving 7 bases unmatched. The CDR3 covers 16 residues. The CDR3 loop reads CASSNELAGEYNEQFF. CDR3 nucleotides: TGTGCCAGCAGCAACGAACTAGCGGGAGAATACAATGAGCAGTTCTTC.

The genes are TRBV15 and TRBJ2-1; 7 bases are shared with TRBD2. Germline trimming cut 0 bases from V and 8 bases from J; bases unmatched to any gene: 7. This CDR3 is 15 amino acids long. Germline CDR1 is LNHNV and CDR2 is YYDKDF (reference sequence). CDR3 sequence reads: CATSRDRGRVHEQFF. The CDR3 bases are TGTGCCACCAGCAGAGATCGAGGGAGGGTTCATGAGCAGTTCTTC.

This rearrangement joins TRBV5-5 to TRBJ2-2, with a possible D match to TRBD1 (5 bases). Deletions cut 4 bases from V and 0 bases from J, with 16 bases between. This CDR3 is 17 amino acids long. Germline CDR1 is SGHKS and CDR2 is YYEKEE (reference sequence). The CDR3 region is CASSLRSGNANTGELFF. In DNA, the CDR3 is TGTGCCAGCAGCCTACGTTCAGGGAACGCGAACACCGGGGAGCTGTTTTTT.

This clonotype was counted only a few times. V usage is TRBV29-1 and J usage is TRBJ2-7; 10 nucleotides agree with TRBD1. This CDR3 is 11 amino acids long. Germline V gene data show CDR1 as SQVTM and CDR2 as ANQGSEA. V lost 6 bases, J lost 7 bases, and 3 bases stayed unmatched. As DNA, the CDR3 is TGCAGCGTCGACAGGGGGCGTGAGCAGTACTTC. This gives the protein CSVDRGREQYF.

In this sample, this clonotype turned up many times. CDR3 sequence: CASSATGKTGVPGANVLTF. CDR3 DNA: TGTGCCAGCAGTGCCACAGGGAAAACGGGAGTGCCCGGGGCCAACGTCCTGACTTTC. The chain has TRBV25-1 and TRBJ2-6, with D perhaps given as TRBD1 or TRBD2 (6 bases each). V was trimmed by 4 bases and J by 4 bases, leaving 23 bases between them. This CDR3 is built from 19 residues. Germline assignment: CDR1 MGHDK and CDR2 SYGVNS. Based on the CDR3 plus reference TRBV25-1 and TRBJ2-6, the full variable domain is EADIYQTPRYLVIGTGKKITLECSQTMGHDKMYWYQQDPGMELHLIHYSYGVNSTEKGDLSSESTVSRIRTEHFPLTLESARPSHTSQYLCASSATGKTGVPGANVLTFGAGSRLTVL.

V is TRBV5-1 and J is TRBJ2-2, with 8 bases that match TRBD1. V gave up 3 bases and J gave up 2 bases; unmatched junction bases: 6. CDR3 length: 16 amino acids. Germline V gives CDR1 SGHRS, CDR2 YFSETQ. CDR3 sequence: CASSWATGGNTGELFF. DNA for the CDR3: TGCGCCAGCAGCTGGGCCACAGGGGGAAACACCGGGGAGCTGTTTTTT.

In DNA form, the CDR3 reads TGTGCCAGCAGCTTAGCTAGCGTGGATACGCAGTATTTT. Protein: CASSLASVDTQYF. V and J are TRBV7-2 and TRBJ2-3, with D possibly matching TRBD2 (5 bases). CDR3 length: 13 residues. Germline V gives CDR1 SGHTA, CDR2 FQGNSA. The V and J ends lost 0 bases and 6 bases respectively, with 7 bases between them.

The V and J genes are TRBV2 and TRBJ2-7, with a weak D call TRBD2 (5 bases). Germline CDR1 SNHLY, CDR2 FYNNEI. Trimming removed 1 base from V and 3 bases from J, with 7 bases in between. The CDR3 has 13 residues. The CDR3 here is CASSEGELYEQYF. Written as DNA, the CDR3 is TGTGCCAGCAGTGAAGGGGAGCTCTACGAGCAGTACTTC.

The V and J genes are TRBV11-2 and TRBJ1-1; no firm D call. Germline lookup yields CDR1 SGHAT and CDR2 FQNNGV. This CDR3 is 12 amino acids long. The V end was cut by 5 bases, the J end by 5 bases, with 9 bases between. The CDR3 nucleotides read TGTGCCAGCAGCGAAGGGTGGACTGAAGCTTTCTTT. It specifies CASSEGWTEAFF.

The chain uses TRBV5-4 and TRBJ2-7, with 7 positions matching TRBD2. V shed 4 bases and J 7 bases; nucleotides not matched to a gene: 14. Per germline, CDR1 SGHNT and CDR2 YYREEE (reference sequence). CDR3 length equals 15 residues. In nucleotides, the CDR3 is TGTGCCAGCAGCGACTCGGGCCGGGGGGTGGGGGAGCAGTACTTC. Protein sequence: CASSDSGRGVGEQYF.

The chain employs TRBV10-3 and TRBJ1-1; 9 bases line up with TRBD1. This CDR3 comprises 14 residues. V lost 7 bases, J lost 2 bases, and 5 bases stayed unmatched. The germline V gene has CDR1 ENHRY and CDR2 SYGVKD. DNA of the CDR3: TGTGCCATCACTACGGACAGGGGAAACACTGAAGCTTTCTTT. Protein: CAITTDRGNTEAFF.

This clonotype was counted only a few times. The chain recombines TRBV20-1 with TRBJ1-6; D gene unclear. Germline CDR1 is DFQATT and CDR2 is SNEGSKA (reference sequence). V was cut by 0 bases and J by 14 bases, with 23 bases left in between. The CDR3 spans 16 residues. The CDR3 coding sequence is TGCAGTGCTAGAGAGCAGACCCGATCGGTCAGTTTCACCCTCCACTTT. It is translated as CSAREQTRSVSFTLHF.

This clonotype was seen just once. The chain links TRBV25-1 to TRBJ2-5; perhaps TRBD2 as D (5 bases). There are 16 residues in the CDR3. Germline CDR1 reads MGHDK; CDR2 reads SYGVNS. V was clipped by 2 bases and J by 8 bases, with 21 bases between them. The DNA for the CDR3 is TGTGCCAGCAGTGAAATGCACGACTACCCCGGTGGAACCCAGTACTTC. Its translation: CASSEMHDYPGGTQYF.

Notes on this clonotype: A read error may produce the germline difference seen at one junction end. The V and J genes are TRBV5-1 and TRBJ2-2, with no clear D. The V gene's germline CDR1 is SGHRS and CDR2 YFSETQ. The CDR3 is 14 residues long. The CDR3 coding sequence is TGTGCCAGCAGTTTCTCCATCTACACCGGGGAGCTGTTTTTT. It codes for CASSFSIYTGELFF.

V usage is TRBV29-1 and J usage is TRBJ1-1, with 10 bases matching TRBD1. V gave up 6 bases and J gave up 0 bases; unmatched junction bases: 7. Germline V CDR1 and CDR2: SQVTM, ANQGSEA. CDR3 size: 15 residues. The CDR3 loop is CSVNAGTGVNTEAFF. In nucleotides, the CDR3 is TGCAGCGTGAACGCCGGGACAGGGGTGAACACTGAAGCTTTCTTT.

This chain links TRBV2 with TRBJ1-5; D is unresolved. This CDR3 contains 12 residues. V was shortened by 1 base and J by 11 bases, with 9 bases between the two germline ends. Germline-derived CDR1 and CDR2 are SNHLY and FYNNEI. The CDR3: CASSEESLTQHF. CDR3 nucleotide sequence: TGTGCCAGCAGTGAAGAGTCCCTGACCCAGCATTTT.